One T cell receptor beta chain is described in this entry. Its target is not known. Evenly divided among several immunoSEQ plates was the genomic DNA of each subset. The protocol was immunoSEQ multiplex PCR, while the TCRdb copy is restricted to in-frame clones and leaves out a portion. Here the sample spans hundreds of thousands of clones, roughly 70% being singletons. The authors divided CD4+ cells into CD45RA+ naive and CD45RA-negative memory subsets. The sample belongs to a study of shared clonotypes between healthy human individuals. General study results and limits: As a rule, naive subsets had a larger estimated richness than memory subsets.

The CDR3 totals 13 residues. Germline lookup yields CDR1 SGHTA and CDR2 FQGTGA. The V and J ends lost 1 base and 8 bases respectively, with 8 bases between them. The chain links TRBV7-3 to TRBJ1-4, with D possibly TRBD1 on 6 matching bases. Source material: memory CD4+ T cells sorted from blood. The subset: CD45RA-negative fraction. The source of this sequence is a woman under 40 in good health. Here the CDR3 DNA reads TGTGCCAGCAGCTTAAAAGGGGGGGAAAAACTGTTTTTT. It encodes CASSLKGGEKLFF.